The entry below gives a single TCR beta chain sequence along with its context. The data are from a study of blood T cell repertoires in COVID-19. Background on the study: The United States, Italy and Spain were the sources of the acute and convalescent COVID-19 samples. T cells, B-cell-depleted T cells, or PBMCs provided the cDNA or gDNA that served as material.

Original data processing: From reference gene primer amplification, estimates of nucleated cell counts were derived. The assay was immunoSEQ multiplex PCR, and TCRdb's table has in-frame clones only and misses some. The D gene and trimming were derived from the DNA, and the V and J assignments and clone size from that table. The sample lists under 300,000 clones, around 83% occurring once. CDR1 is GTSNPN, CDR2 SVGIG, per germline (reference sequence). The ends were cut back, 3 bases at V and 0 bases at J, with 12 bases in the middle. The CDR3 has 15 residues. The specimen was peripheral blood. The rearrangement links TRBV30 to TRBJ1-5; D gene unclear. This sequence originates from a woman of 80 years or more with acute or convalescent COVID-19. The CDR3 coding sequence is TGTGCCTGGAGCATCCTAGGGAGTAGCAATCAGCCCCAGCATTTT. Protein product: CAWSILGSSNQPQHF. The whole variable domain, remainder taken from reference TRBV30 and TRBJ1-5, is SQTIHQWPATLVQPVGSPLSLECTVEGTSNPNLYWYRQAAGRGLQLLFYSVGIGQISSEVPQNLSASRPQDRQFILSSKKLLLSDSGFYLCAWSILGSSNQPQHFGDGTRLSIL.